This record covers a single T cell receptor (beta chain). This sample stems from a study of T cell clonotyping in hematopoietic cell transplantation. Profiling relied on immunoSEQ multiplex PCR, and the TCRdb table lists in-frame clones only, not all of them. This table holds roughly 10,000 clones, 97% found once. V trimming: 3 bases; J trimming: 6 bases; junction bases outside the gene matches: 2. This CDR3 is 15 amino acids long. CDR1 is LNHDA, CDR2 SQIVND, per germline (reference sequence). The rearrangement joins TRBV19 to TRBJ2-2; 12 nucleotides agree with TRBD2. The receptor was isolated from a male patient aged 55 to 69 who had an allogeneic stem cell transplant from a related donor, so the T cells may come from the graft donor. Some clones in this sample may be carry-over from other donors' samples. This sample comprised peripheral blood mononuclear cells, obtained 100 days after allogeneic stem cell transplant. The CDR3 nucleotides read TGTGCCAGTAGTATTTCTAGCGGGGGGGCCGGGGAGCTGTTTTTT. Encoded protein: CASSISSGGAGELFF.